Following are 8 T cell receptor beta chains from one sample sequenced in a study of T cells in Graves' hyperthyroidism and ophthalmopathy. TCR beta CDR3 regions were amplified from RNA. TCR CDR3 regions were first amplified by RT-PCR with HTBI primers. TCRdb itself ran the multiplex PCR reads through MiXCR, one entry per CDR3 protein. Among about 480,000 distinct CDR3 sequences, around 22% were seen once, and the ten largest hold approximately 10%. The specimen sequenced was blood. The receptors come from a woman in her 30s with Graves' ophthalmopathy.

There are many counts of this clonotype. The rearrangement links TRBV4-1 to TRBJ1-5; TRBD1 matches 9 bases. J was trimmed by 1 base and V by 3 bases; bases with no gene match: 13. The CDR3 sequence is 19 residues long. In germline, CDR1 is MGHRA, CDR2 YSYEKL. CDR3: CASSQSDRGRVESNQPQHF. Written as DNA, the CDR3 is TGCGCCAGCAGCCAGTCGGACAGGGGACGGGTAGAGAGCAATCAGCCCCAGCATTTT.

The chain joins TRBV28 to TRBJ1-5; possibly TRBD1 for D (5 bases). The CDR3 spans 13 residues. Trimming took off 6 bases at V and 9 bases at J, with 15 bases between the two ends. CDR1 is MDHEN, CDR2 SYDVKM, per germline. CDR3 loop: CASSLDNQGPQHF. CDR3 sequence (DNA): TGTGCCAGCAGCCTAGATAACCAGGGGCCCCAGCATTTT.

The chain carries TRBV5-6 and TRBJ2-7, with D hard to call. CDR1 SGHDT and CDR2 YYEEEE come from the germline V gene. CDR3 length: 15 residues. The V gene lost 2 bases and the J gene lost 1 base, with 13 bases spanning the gap. The chain's CDR3 is CASSLWSASSYEQYF. DNA of the CDR3: TGTGCCAGCAGCTTATGGTCTGCGTCTTCCTACGAGCAGTACTTC.

This clonotype was detected many times. The rearrangement joins TRBV20-1 to TRBJ1-2, with D tentatively TRBD1 (6 bases). Germline lookup yields CDR1 DFQATT and CDR2 SNEGSKA (reference sequence). Trimming stripped 3 bases from V and 0 bases from J, with 17 bases between. The CDR3 consists of 16 residues. The CDR3 DNA reads TGCAGTGCTAGGTTCAGGGGTGACATCCCTAACTATGGCTACACCTTC. It codes for CSARFRGDIPNYGYTF.

This clonotype appeared many times. A much larger clone lies one base from this, so it may be a read error. The CDR3 is CASSLVTASYGQYF. In nucleotides, the CDR3 is TGTGCCAGCAGCTTAGTTACCGCCAGCTACGGGCAGTACTTC. The V call is TRBV7-2, the J call TRBJ2-7; D call uncertain. Per germline, CDR1 SGHTA and CDR2 FQGNSA. The CDR3 totals 14 residues.

The chain recombines TRBV6-1 with TRBJ1-2; D not certain. Germline-derived CDR1 and CDR2 are MNHNS and SASEGT. Trimming took 1 base from V and 2 from J, leaving 5 bases between them. The CDR3 is 13 amino acids. CDR3 DNA: TGTGCCAGCAGTGAAGGGGTCAACTATGGCTACACCTTC. Protein: CASSEGVNYGYTF.

This clonotype was counted ten times or more. The rearrangement joins TRBV20-1 to TRBJ2-5; D not certain. The CDR3 covers 12 residues. Germline assignment: CDR1 DFQATT and CDR2 SNEGSKA (reference sequence). V lost 3 bases, J lost 1 base, and 6 bases lay in between. Here the CDR3 DNA reads TGCAGTGCTAGGACACCCCAAGAGACCCAGTACTTC. Translated, it gives CSARTPQETQYF.

This clonotype was counted a few times. This chain links TRBV28 with TRBJ1-5, with 8 bases lining up with TRBD1. The CDR3 runs 13 residues. The trim removed 11 bases at V and 7 bases at J, leaving 10 bases unmatched. CDR1 is MDHEN, CDR2 SYDVKM, per germline. CDR3 DNA sequence: TGTGCCTCACTTGACAGGGGCGTACAGCCCCAGCATTTT. This translates into CASLDRGVQPQHF.